This T cell receptor (beta chain) comes out of a study of blood T cell repertoires in COVID-19. Study at large: Collection of acute and convalescent COVID-19 samples took place in the United States, Italy and Spain. Sources were T cells, B-cell-depleted T cells, or PBMCs; the material itself was cDNA or gDNA.

CDR1 is SQVTM, CDR2 ANQGSEA, per germline. The CDR3 sequence is 12 residues long. Trimming at V came to 8 bases and at J to 6 bases, leaving 9 bases not matched to a gene. Original processing notes: Estimation of nucleated cell counts was performed using reference gene primer amplification. Clones were read by immunoSEQ multiplex PCR, and TCRdb kept only the in-frame ones, dropping some. V, J and clone size were drawn from that table, and D and trimming were deduced from the DNA. The sample has about 84,000 clones, 65% to 85% seen once. Material: peripheral blood. This sequence was found in a woman older than 75 with acute or convalescent COVID-19. The chain uses TRBV29-1 and TRBJ1-2; 7 bases are a match to TRBD1. For the CDR3, the DNA is TGCAGCCCCCGCAAAGGGGGCAATGGCTACACCTTC. Its protein product is CSPRKGGNGYTF. Full variable domain (missing parts from reference TRBV29-1 and TRBJ1-2): SAVISQKPSRDICQRGTSLTIQCQVDSQVTMMFWYRQQPGQSLTLIATANQGSEATYESGFVIDKFPISRPNLTFSTLTVSNMSPEDSSIYLCSPRKGGNGYTFGSGTRLTVV.